These 26 T cell receptor beta chains were all obtained from the same sample, sequenced in a study of cytomegalovirus exposure and HLA in healthy donors. In the PCR, 60 Vbeta and 13 Jbeta primers were used. Clones were sequenced by immunoSEQ multiplex PCR, and TCRdb holds only the in-frame ones, with some missing. The table has about 180,000 clones, about four fifths seen once. Sequencing input: PBMCs. The receptors here all came from a man aged 25-40 years in good health and CMV-seropositive.

This clone was counted a few times. The chain recombines TRBV2 with TRBJ1-1; TRBD1 agrees at 8 bases. The CDR3 covers 10 residues. The V gene's germline CDR1 is SNHLY and CDR2 FYNNEI. The ends lost 4 bases at V and 13 bases at J; junction bases unmatched: 2. The CDR3 DNA reads as TGTGCCAGCAGTGCTACAGGGGGTTTCTTT. Translation: CASSATGGFF.

The chain combines TRBV4-1 with TRBJ1-2; 7 bases are a match to TRBD1. In germline, CDR1 is MGHRA, CDR2 YSYEKL. The CDR3 consists of 18 residues. The ends lost 6 bases at V and 7 bases at J; junction bases unmatched: 23. The DNA of the CDR3 is TGCGCCAGCAGACTGTTTAAGGGGGCCCGGACGACTGCGTCTGGCTACACCTTC. This codes for CASRLFKGARTTASGYTF.

This clone appeared a single time. This rearrangement joins TRBV28 to TRBJ2-1; 10 positions match TRBD2. Germline V lookup: CDR1 MDHEN, CDR2 SYDVKM. The CDR3 is 18 residues long. Trimming cost V 8 bases and J 1 base; bases outside gene matches: 14. In DNA, the CDR3 is TGTGCCAGCGTCCCGGGGCTAGCGGGAGTTGGGTCCTACAATGAGCAGTTCTTC. The encoded protein is CASVPGLAGVGSYNEQFF.

CDR3 in DNA: TGCGCCAGCAGCCAGACAGGGGGGGAGTTATTGGATTATGGCTACACCTTC. It encodes CASSQTGGELLDYGYTF. The chain is built from TRBV4-3 and TRBJ1-2; TRBD1 matches 9 bases. Germline CDR1 is LGHNA and CDR2 is YSLEER. The CDR3 has 17 amino acids. J lost 5 bases, V lost 3 bases, and 13 bases had no gene match.

CDR3 residues: CASSSMAAVGETQYF. The CDR3 nucleotides read TGCGCCAGCAGCTCCATGGCAGCGGTCGGGGAGACCCAGTACTTC. The chain has TRBV5-1 and TRBJ2-5; tentatively, D is TRBD2 (5 bases). V lost 3 bases, J lost 5 bases, and 17 bases lay in between. CDR3 length: 15 residues. From germline, CDR1 is SGHRS and CDR2 YFSETQ.

In the case of this clone: The same CDR3 can be traced to other DNA sequences in this sample. The chain couples TRBV18 to TRBJ2-5, with TRBD2 matching over 14 bases. The CDR3 is 16 residues long. From germline, CDR1 is KGHSH and CDR2 LQKENI. Trimming at V came to 4 bases and at J to 4 bases, leaving 5 bases not matched to a gene. This CDR3 is CASSLSGLAGVETQYF. The DNA for the CDR3 is TGTGCCAGCTCACTTTCGGGACTAGCGGGAGTAGAGACCCAGTACTTC.

This chain joins TRBV4-1 and TRBJ2-3; the D is unclear. This CDR3 has 16 residues. Trimming cost V 0 bases and J 2 bases, with 12 bases left between them. The germline gives CDR1 MGHRA, CDR2 YSYEKL. CDR3 DNA: TGCGCCAGCAGCCAAGAGGCGGAAACGCCCACAGATACGCAGTATTTT. Encoded protein: CASSQEAETPTDTQYF.

The sample holds a few counts of this clone. The chain couples TRBV6-1 to TRBJ2-6; unclear D gene. From germline, CDR1 is MNHNS and CDR2 SASEGT. This CDR3 spans 15 amino acids. Trimming removed 3 bases from V and 0 bases from J, with 6 bases in between. The CDR3, as DNA: TGTGCCAGCAGTGATATGAGCTCTGGGGCCAACGTCCTGACTTTC. Protein: CASSDMSSGANVLTF.

The chain links TRBV6-4 to TRBJ2-1; 12 nucleotides agree with TRBD2. This CDR3 is built from 15 residues. Germline V gene sequence: CDR1 MRHNA, CDR2 SNTAGT. After removal of 5 bases from V and 3 bases from J, the junction contained 2 bases not matched to a gene. The CDR3 region is CASSRTSGDYNEQFF. The CDR3 region has the DNA TGTGCCAGCAGTCGGACTAGCGGGGACTACAATGAGCAGTTCTTC.

The V call is TRBV6-1, the J call TRBJ1-6; 8 bases are shared with TRBD1. The V gene end was trimmed by 4 bases and the J gene end by 7 bases; junction bases not matched to a gene: 6. The CDR3 runs to 15 residues. Per the germline V gene, CDR1 is MNHNS and CDR2 is SASEGT. The CDR3 nucleotides read TGTGCCAGCAGTGCAGACAGGGGTAAAAATTCACCCCTCCACTTT. This encodes CASSADRGKNSPLHF.

The V and J genes are TRBV7-2 and TRBJ2-1; 11 nucleotides agree with TRBD2. Trimming cost V 2 bases and J 10 bases; bases outside gene matches: 10. CDR1 and CDR2 (germline): SGHTA, FQGNSA. This CDR3 has 16 amino acids. The CDR3 DNA follows: TGTGCCAGCAGCTTATTGGGTCGTCTAGCGGGGGGAGAGCAGTTCTTC. As protein: CASSLLGRLAGGEQFF.

V gene TRBV27 combines with J gene TRBJ1-1, with D possibly matching TRBD1 (5 bases). Deletions cut 2 bases from V and 3 bases from J, with 16 bases between. This CDR3 region has 16 residues. Germline V gene lookup returns CDR1 MNHEY and CDR2 SMNVEV (reference sequence). The CDR3 reads CASSLEAGWGDTEAFF. CDR3 DNA sequence: TGTGCCAGCAGTTTAGAGGCAGGGTGGGGGGACACTGAAGCTTTCTTT.

The chain is built from TRBV19 and TRBJ2-5, with TRBD2 matching over 12 bases. CDR1 is LNHDA, CDR2 SQIVND, per germline (reference sequence). V was clipped by 5 bases and J by 0 bases; unmatched bases: 4. CDR3 length: 16 amino acids. CDR3 in DNA: TGTGCCAGTAGTTTCCGACTAGCGGGGGACCAAGAGACCCAGTACTTC. Residues: CASSFRLAGDQETQYF.

The J gene is TRBJ1-3, the V gene TRBV5-1; unclear D gene. CDR3 length equals 15 residues. V lost 4 bases, J lost 3 bases, and 14 bases lay in between. Germline CDR1 is SGHRS and CDR2 is YFSETQ. In DNA form, the CDR3 reads TGCGCCAGCAGCCCCCTCCCCGGGGATGGAAACACCATATATTTT. It is translated as CASSPLPGDGNTIYF.

This chain joins TRBV6-5 and TRBJ2-5, with TRBD1 matching 9 bases. Trimming took 4 bases from V and 5 from J; bases not matched to a gene: 8. The length of the CDR3 is 15 residues. The germline V gene encodes CDR1 MNHEY and CDR2 SVGAGI. The CDR3 DNA follows: TGTGCCAGCAGTTTGGGACAGGGTTTTTGGGAGACCCAGTACTTC. Protein product: CASSLGQGFWETQYF.

The V gene is TRBV4-3, the J gene TRBJ2-3; D ambiguous. The CDR3 consists of 18 residues. Looked up from germline, CDR1 is LGHNA and CDR2 is YSLEER. V was clipped by 2 bases and J by 0 bases, with 18 bases between them. CDR3 region: CASSQRSSEQPSTDTQYF. DNA for the CDR3: TGCGCCAGCAGCCAAAGGTCCAGCGAACAACCTAGCACAGATACGCAGTATTTT.

The CDR3 reads CASSLDTRTDTQYF. The CDR3, as DNA: TGCGCCAGCAGCTTGGACACCCGTACAGATACGCAGTATTTT. The chain employs TRBV5-1 and TRBJ2-3, with D unresolved. The CDR3 is 14 amino acids. The germline CDR1 and CDR2 sequences are SGHRS and YFSETQ. Trimming cost V 0 bases and J 3 bases, with 8 bases left between them.

This sequence joins TRBV27 and TRBJ2-7; 8 bases map to TRBD1. The V segment lost 6 bases and the J segment 3 bases; nucleotides outside the gene matches: 13. The CDR3 runs 16 residues. CDR1 is MNHEY and CDR2 is SMNVEV in the germline V gene (reference sequence). Written as DNA, the CDR3 is TGTGCCAGCAGCCACCCTGGGCAGGGGGCTTTCTACGAGCAGTACTTC. Translated, it gives CASSHPGQGAFYEQYF.

This sequence joins TRBV19 and TRBJ1-2; 11 bases are shared with TRBD1. Germline V lookup: CDR1 LNHDA, CDR2 SQIVND (reference sequence). V dropped 6 bases and J dropped 1; count of bases not matched to a gene: 4. CDR3 size: 15 residues. The CDR3 region is CASRDRGLLNYGYTF. The CDR3 DNA reads as TGTGCCAGTAGGGACAGGGGGCTGCTTAACTATGGCTACACCTTC.

The chain recombines TRBV28 with TRBJ1-1, with D perhaps TRBD1 (6 bases). CDR1 is MDHEN, CDR2 SYDVKM, per germline. V shed 8 bases and J shed 0 bases, with 10 bases lying between them. The CDR3 is 13 amino acids. The CDR3 reads CASAGDMNTEAFF. CDR3 in DNA: TGTGCCAGCGCAGGGGACATGAACACTGAAGCTTTCTTT.

The chain uses TRBV19 and TRBJ2-7; 9 nucleotides line up with TRBD1. The germline CDR1 and CDR2 sequences are LNHDA and SQIVND (reference sequence). V lost 8 bases and J lost 3; bases outside the gene matches: 11. The CDR3 is 15 amino acids. The CDR3 region is CASQADGTGLYEQYF. CDR3 bases: TGTGCCAGTCAGGCCGACGGGACAGGGCTCTACGAGCAGTACTTC.

The chain links TRBV4-1 to TRBJ2-7, with 7 bases that match TRBD2. This CDR3 is built from 15 residues. With V trimmed by 4 bases and J by 2 bases, 8 bases remained unmatched. Germline V gives CDR1 MGHRA, CDR2 YSYEKL. The CDR3 reads CASSPTRGTTYEQYF. The DNA of the CDR3 is TGCGCCAGCAGCCCGACGCGGGGGACTACCTACGAGCAGTACTTC.

Worth noting for this clone: The junction differs from germline at one of its ends, possibly a read error. J is TRBJ1-3 and V is TRBV18, with 7 bases fitting TRBD1. This CDR3 is built from 15 residues. In germline, CDR1 is KGHSH, CDR2 LQKENI. In DNA, the CDR3 is TGTGCCGGCTCACCAACAGGGGACTCTGGAAACACCATATATTTT. Its protein is CAGSPTGDSGNTIYF.

The rearrangement uses TRBV6-5 and TRBJ1-2, with 8 bases identical to TRBD1. This CDR3 comprises 15 residues. The V gene end was trimmed by 6 bases and the J gene end by 7 bases; junction bases not matched to a gene: 13. Germline assignment: CDR1 MNHEY and CDR2 SVGAGI. DNA of the CDR3: TGTGCCAGCAGGGCACAGGGGGAGCATGGACGTGGCTACACCTTC. Translation gives CASRAQGEHGRGYTF.

A word on this clone: Other DNA sequences in the sample encode the same CDR3. The J gene is TRBJ1-4, the V gene TRBV4-3, with 9 bases fitting TRBD1. CDR1 is LGHNA and CDR2 is YSLEER in the germline V gene. CDR3 size: 21 residues. V gave up 0 bases and J gave up 8 bases; unmatched junction bases: 22. The CDR3 DNA is TGCGCCAGCAGCCAAGATCCTCCTAGGGCCCTGGGACAGGGACGACAGGAAAAACTGTTTTTT. It encodes CASSQDPPRALGQGRQEKLFF.

The chain recombines TRBV6-5 with TRBJ1-1; D is undetermined. CDR3 length: 15 amino acids. V lost 2 bases to trimming and J lost 0 bases, with 10 bases between them. Germline V gene data show CDR1 as MNHEY and CDR2 as SVGAGI. The CDR3: CASSYDEAVNTEAFF. CDR3 in DNA: TGTGCCAGCAGTTACGACGAGGCGGTGAACACTGAAGCTTTCTTT.